The 2 T cell receptor beta chains in this list originate from one sample, sequenced in a study of T-cell memory formation after mild COVID-19. One entry per CDR3 protein results from TCRdb running MiXCR on the 5' RACE reads. The sample shows roughly 250,000 distinct CDR3 sequences, 16% of them seen only once. Sequencing was done on a sample of PBMCs or a T cell subset sorted from them (not recorded which). The receptors derive from a man between 18 and 35 years old who had mild COVID-19 (a few samples of this study predate the infection). Cell type and time point are not known.

The CDR3 spells CSVGRDKEAFF. CDR3 in DNA: TGCAGCGTTGGTCGAGACAAGGAAGCTTTCTTT. This chain joins TRBV29-1 and TRBJ1-1, with no clear D. Germline V lookup: CDR1 SQVTM, CDR2 ANQGSEA. The CDR3 is 11 residues long. The ends were cut back, 4 bases at V and 8 bases at J, with 11 bases in the middle.

This clonotype was seen only once. The chain carries TRBV9 and TRBJ2-1; either TRBD1 or TRBD2 may fit D (5 bases each). V shed 4 bases and J shed 7 bases, with 12 bases lying between them. Germline CDR1 reads SGDLS; CDR2 reads YYNGEE. The CDR3 is 13 residues long. DNA of the CDR3: TGTGCCAGCAGCCCAATGGGGGTGAATGAGCAGTTCTTC. Translation gives CASSPMGVNEQFF.